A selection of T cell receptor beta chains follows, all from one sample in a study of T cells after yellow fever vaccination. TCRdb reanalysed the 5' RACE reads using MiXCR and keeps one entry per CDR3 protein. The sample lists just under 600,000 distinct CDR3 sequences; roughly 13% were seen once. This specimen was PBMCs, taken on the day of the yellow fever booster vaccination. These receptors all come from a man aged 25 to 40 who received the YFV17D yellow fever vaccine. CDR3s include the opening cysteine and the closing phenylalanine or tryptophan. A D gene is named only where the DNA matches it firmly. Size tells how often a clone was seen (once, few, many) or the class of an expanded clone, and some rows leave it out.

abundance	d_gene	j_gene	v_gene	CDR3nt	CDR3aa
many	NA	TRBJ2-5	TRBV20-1	TGCAGTGCTAGCCTGGGTCCTAGCCAAGAGACCCAGTACTTC	CSASLGPSQETQYF
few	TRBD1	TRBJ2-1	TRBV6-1	TGTGCCAGCATCTCTAGCCAGGCAGGGGGCTACAATGAGCAGTTCTTC	CASISSQAGGYNEQFF
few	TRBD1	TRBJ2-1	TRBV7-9	TGTGCCAGCAGCCCGAGTCGGGACAGGGTGGAGTTCTTC	CASSPSRDRVEFF
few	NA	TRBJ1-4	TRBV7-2	TGTGCCAGCAGCCTCCGGGGCCGTAATGAAAAACTGTTTTTT	CASSLRGRNEKLFF
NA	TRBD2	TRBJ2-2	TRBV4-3	TGCGCCAGCAGCCGGGGTGGGCGGGGACTAGTTATCCCCGGGGAGCTGTTTTTT	CASSRGGRGLVIPGELFF
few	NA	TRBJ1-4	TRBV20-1	TGCAGTGCTAGAGGGACTGACCATGAAAAACTGTTTTTT	CSARGTDHEKLFF
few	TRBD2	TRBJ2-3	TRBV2	TGTGCCAGCAGTGGGACTAGCCGCACAGATACGCAGTATTTT	CASSGTSRTDTQYF
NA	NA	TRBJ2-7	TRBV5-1	TGCGCCAGCAGTCCTACGATGACCTACGAGCAGTACTTC	CASSPTMTYEQYF
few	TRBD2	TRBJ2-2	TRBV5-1	TGCGCCAGCAGCCTAGTGACTAGCGGGACGACGAACACCGGGGAGCTGTTTTTT	CASSLVTSGTTNTGELFF
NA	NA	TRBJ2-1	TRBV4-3	TGCGCCAGCAGCCAAGATAATATGAGGGGCGATGAGCAGTTCTTC	CASSQDNMRGDEQFF
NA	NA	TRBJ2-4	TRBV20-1	TGCAGTGCCCTTATCCGGGGCATTCAGTACTTC	CSALIRGIQYF
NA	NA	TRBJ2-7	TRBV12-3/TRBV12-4	TGTGCCAGCACCCAGGGGAACCCCTACGAGCAGTACTTC	CASTQGNPYEQYF
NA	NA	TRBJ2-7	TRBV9	TGTGCCAGCAGCGTAGTGGCACAGACCTACGAGCAGTACTTC	CASSVVAQTYEQYF
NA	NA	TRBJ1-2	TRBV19	TGTGCCAGTAGGTCGGACAGCCTCACCGATGGCTACACCTTC	CASRSDSLTDGYTF
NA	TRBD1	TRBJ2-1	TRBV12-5	TGTGCTAGTGGAATTGACAGGGGTCGGATCAATGAGCAGTTCTTC	CASGIDRGRINEQFF
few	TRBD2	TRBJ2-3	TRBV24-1	TGTGCCACCAGGCAGGCGGCGGGAGGAACAGATACGCAGTATTTT	CATRQAAGGTDTQYF
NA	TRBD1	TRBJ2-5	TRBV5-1	TGCGCCAGCAGTTCCTCGACAGGGCGAGAGACCCAGTACTTC	CASSSSTGRETQYF
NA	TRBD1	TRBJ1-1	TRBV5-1	TGCGCCAGCAGCCCGGGACAGGGGGCGCCGGACACTGAAGCTTTCTTT	CASSPGQGAPDTEAFF
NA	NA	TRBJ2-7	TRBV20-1	TGCAGTGCTAGAGTCGCCGAATACGAGCAGTACTTC	CSARVAEYEQYF
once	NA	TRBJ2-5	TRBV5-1	TGCGCCAGCAGCCAGGTCGTGGGGGAAGAGACCCAGTACTTC	CASSQVVGEETQYF
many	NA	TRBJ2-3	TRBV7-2	TGTGCCAGCAGCTTATTAGGGACGTTCGATACGCAGTATTTT	CASSLLGTFDTQYF
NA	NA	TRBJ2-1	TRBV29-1	TGCAGCGCGGAACAGCGGATTGGGGCCGGAGATGAGCAGTTCTTC	CSAEQRIGAGDEQFF
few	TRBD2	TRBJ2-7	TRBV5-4	TGTGCCAGCAGCTCCAGCCCCACTAGCGGGAGCGCCGAGCAGTACTTC	CASSSSPTSGSAEQYF
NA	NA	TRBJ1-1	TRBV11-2	TGTGCCAGCAGCTTAGCGTTGGGAGGGTTAAACACTGAAGCTTTCTTT	CASSLALGGLNTEAFF
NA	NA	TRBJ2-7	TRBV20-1	TGCAGTGCTAGAGATGGGGACATCTACGAGCAGTACTTC	CSARDGDIYEQYF
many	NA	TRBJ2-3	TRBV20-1	TGCAGTGCTAGAGATGGGGCAGGGTTATTTCGATCGACAGATACGCAGTATTTT	CSARDGAGLFRSTDTQYF
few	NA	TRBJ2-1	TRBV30	TGTGCCTGGAGCGATACTAGAGGTGAGCAGTTCTTC	CAWSDTRGEQFF
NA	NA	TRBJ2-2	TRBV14	TGTGCCAGCAGTCTTTCAACCGGGGGGGAGCTGTTTTTT	CASSLSTGGELFF
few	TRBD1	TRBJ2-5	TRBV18	TGTGCCAGCTCACCTCGTCCCGGGACAGGGAAGGAAGGGACCCAGTACTTC	CASSPRPGTGKEGTQYF
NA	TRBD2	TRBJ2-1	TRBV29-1	TGCAGCGCCCTTGGGACTAGCGGGACCCTCTACAATGAGCAGTTCTTC	CSALGTSGTLYNEQFF
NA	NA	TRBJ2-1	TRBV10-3	TGTGCCATCAGTGGGTTGCGCTCCTACAATGAGCAGTTCTTC	CAISGLRSYNEQFF
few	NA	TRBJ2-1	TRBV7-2	TGTGCCAGCAGACCCCCACTAAGAGCACACAATGAGCAGTTCTTC	CASRPPLRAHNEQFF
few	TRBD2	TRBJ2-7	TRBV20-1	TGCAGTGCTAGCGATAGCGGGAGGGCCTTCGAAGAGCAGTACTTC	CSASDSGRAFEEQYF
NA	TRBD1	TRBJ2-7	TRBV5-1	TGCGCCAGCAGCGCCGGACAGGGTTTTTTCTACGAGCAGTACTTC	CASSAGQGFFYEQYF
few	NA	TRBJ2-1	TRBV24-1	TGTGCCACCAGTGAGGGACCTTTGGCTATACAGTTCTTC	CATSEGPLAIQFF
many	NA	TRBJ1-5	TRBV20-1	TGCAGTGCTAGAGGGGTCGGGGGCGATGTAAGCAATCAGCCCCAGCATTTT	CSARGVGGDVSNQPQHF
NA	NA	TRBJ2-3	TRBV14	TGTGCCAGCAGCCGCCCAGCGGGCTCTTTCCGCTTCACAGATACGCAGTATTTT	CASSRPAGSFRFTDTQYF